A single sample is the source of the 11 T cell receptor beta chains below, sequenced in a study of cytomegalovirus exposure and HLA in healthy donors (dated by TCRdb to about 2017). Libraries were constructed by the immunoSEQ multiplex PCR assay. For the multiplex PCR, a mixture combining 60 forward primers for TCR Vbeta segments and 13 reverse primers for TCR Jbeta segments was used. Here the immuneACCESS table is served through TCRdb, limited to in-frame sequences with V and J called. Missing clones are a known gap in these copies; in checked studies unresolved V genes cover under half, and the rest lacks a known reason. The sample yields about 140,000 clones; approximately 80% were counted once. The ten most abundant clones make up around 4.9% of the sample. Sequencing was performed on PBMCs. These TCRs come from a male donor in good health and CMV-seronegative.

A few counts support this clone. The chain joins TRBV6-5 to TRBJ1-2; no firm D call. From germline, CDR1 is MNHEY and CDR2 SVGAGI. The CDR3 totals 14 residues. The germline V and J ends were trimmed by 6 bases and 5 bases, with 16 bases remaining between them. The CDR3 protein is CASRRNGVGYGYTF. CDR3 nucleotides: TGTGCCAGCAGACGCAACGGGGTTGGGTATGGCTACACCTTC.

The V call is TRBV27, the J call TRBJ2-2; D unresolved. Trimming took off 5 bases at V and 2 bases at J, with 9 bases between the two ends. The germline CDR1 and CDR2 sequences are MNHEY and SMNVEV (reference sequence). CDR3 length equals 14 residues. CDR3 nucleotide sequence: TGTGCCAGCAGTGCGATACTAAACACCGGGGAGCTGTTTTTT. Translated: CASSAILNTGELFF.

This CDR3 reads CASSLAGLETQYF. Here the CDR3 DNA reads TGTGCCAGCAGTTTGGCAGGGCTGGAGACCCAGTACTTC. The chain carries TRBV28 and TRBJ2-5; tentatively, D is TRBD1 (5 bases). Germline CDR1 is MDHEN and CDR2 is SYDVKM. V dropped 3 bases and J dropped 5 bases, with 10 bases sitting between them. The CDR3 is 13 residues long.

This rearrangement joins TRBV5-8 to TRBJ1-2; D might be TRBD1 (5 bases). CDR3 size: 16 residues. Looked up from germline, CDR1 is SGHTS and CDR2 is YDEGEE. Trimming took 0 bases from V and 4 from J, leaving 16 bases between them. The DNA for the CDR3 is TGTGCCAGCAGCTTGGACAGAAGCGGGGCGGGCTATGGCTACACCTTC. It is translated as CASSLDRSGAGYGYTF.

The chain uses TRBV6-4 and TRBJ2-2; 10 bases are a match to TRBD2. The junction had 2 bases not matched to a gene; V was cut back by 3 bases and J by 4 bases. This CDR3 contains 15 residues. CDR1 and CDR2 from the germline V gene are MRHNA and SNTAGT. The CDR3 protein is CASSELAGATGELFF. CDR3 DNA sequence: TGTGCCAGCAGTGAGCTAGCGGGGGCCACCGGGGAGCTGTTTTTT.

The chain joins TRBV5-1 to TRBJ2-1; D is possibly TRBD2 (6 bases). CDR3 size: 15 residues. Trimming stripped 3 bases from V and 6 bases from J, with 16 bases between. Germline loops: CDR1 SGHRS, CDR2 YFSETQ. Written as DNA, the CDR3 is TGCGCCAGCAGCTGGGCGGGACCAGTAGGCAATGAGCAGTTCTTC. Its translation: CASSWAGPVGNEQFF.

This clone has only one observation. The chain has TRBV30 and TRBJ2-5, with TRBD2 identical over 11 bases. Germline CDR1 is GTSNPN and CDR2 is SVGIG (reference sequence). The J segment lost 4 bases and the V segment lost 5 bases, leaving 9 bases of the junction unmatched. The CDR3 is 15 residues long. The CDR3 protein is CAWDLAGGAGETQYF. The CDR3 DNA reads TGTGCCTGGGACTTAGCGGGGGGGGCAGGAGAGACCCAGTACTTC.

This chain joins TRBV10-2 and TRBJ2-1; 8 bases are shared with TRBD1. Germline CDR1 is WSHSY and CDR2 is SAAADI. V lost 4 bases to trimming and J lost 6 bases; unmatched junction nucleotides: 11. There are 16 residues in the CDR3. The CDR3 nucleotides are TGCGCCAGCAGTGGTACGACAGGGGACGGGGCCAATGAGCAGTTCTTC. Its protein is CASSGTTGDGANEQFF.

The chain uses TRBV28 and TRBJ2-5; 10 bases line up with TRBD1. This CDR3 spans 13 amino acids. The germline CDR1 and CDR2 sequences are MDHEN and SYDVKM. V dropped 10 bases and J dropped 4; count of bases not matched to a gene: 6. The CDR3 here is CATTGTGVETQYF. The CDR3 bases are TGTGCCACCACCGGGACAGGGGTAGAGACCCAGTACTTC.

The chain combines TRBV4-1 with TRBJ1-2; tentative D call: TRBD1 (5 bases). The CDR3 sequence is 14 residues long. Trimming took 3 bases from V and 7 from J, leaving 15 bases between them. Looked up from germline, CDR1 is MGHRA and CDR2 is YSYEKL. Written as DNA, the CDR3 is TGCGCCAGCAGCCAGGTCGGGGGGGAGATTGGCTACACCTTC. This sequence encodes CASSQVGGEIGYTF.

The CDR3 spells CASSSKTGSWEQYF. In DNA form, the CDR3 reads TGCGCCAGCAGCTCCAAGACAGGGTCATGGGAGCAGTACTTC. The chain employs TRBV5-1 and TRBJ2-7, with TRBD1 matching 7 bases. The CDR3 is made up of 14 amino acids. V lost 3 bases, J lost 7 bases, and 10 bases stayed unmatched. Germline assignment: CDR1 SGHRS and CDR2 YFSETQ.